The source of this T cell receptor (beta chain) is a study of patients and donors after allogeneic stem cell transplantation. One entry per CDR3 protein results from TCRdb running MiXCR on the RT-PCR reads. The sample has about 200,000 distinct CDR3 sequences, roughly two fifths seen once. This CDR3 region has 18 residues. J gave up 6 bases and V 3 bases, and 15 bases lay outside the gene matches. CDR1 is LGHDT and CDR2 is YNNKEL in the germline V gene (reference sequence). V and J are TRBV3-1 and TRBJ2-2, with 8 bases lining up with TRBD1. This clonotype was sampled from a human donor who was either an allogeneic HSCT recipient or a stem cell or donor lymphocyte infusion donor (not recorded which). It is not recorded whose cells these are; they may come from a transplant donor. Material: blood, either unsorted or a sorted T cell fraction (not recorded which). This CDR3 is CASSQGLPATGVPGELFF. CDR3 coding DNA: TGTGCCAGCAGCCAGGGTCTCCCCGCGACAGGGGTCCCCGGGGAGCTGTTTTTT.